This T cell receptor beta chain was captured by sequencing in a study of naive and memory T cell subsets (dated by TCRdb to about 2017). With respect to the entire study: The study applied an open-source, UMI-based TCR alpha and beta sequencing pipeline to sorted naive and memory peripheral blood T cell subsets. IgG serology results and the functional CMV T cell responses were in complete agreement. RNA was DNase-treated and reverse transcribed with TCR constant-region primers, mostly using SuperScript III.

Library creation used UMI-ligation and nested PCR. To cover both TRBC1 and TRBC2, the beta constant-region primer consisted of an equimolar mix of two oligonucleotides. The ligated cDNA went through four rounds of PCR with nested alpha and beta constant-region primers together with the SP2 primer. T4 RNA ligase 1 ligated a single-stranded oligonucleotide carrying the SP2 primer and a 12-nucleotide UMI to the cDNA 3' end. Incubation of the ligation reaction lasted about 18-25 hours at 16 degrees C. To avoid over-amplification, PCR2 was usually performed as a SYBR Green qPCR and halted once a predetermined threshold was reached. Agencourt AMPure XP magnetic beads were used for all purifications after the first. Library quantification was done by Qubit, followed by a TapeStation check on which the main peak was expected at around 650 bp. Pooled libraries were sequenced on an Illumina MiSeq with v2 2x251 paired-end kits, typically giving roughly 0.95-2.1 million reads per sample. Each sample library was pooled at 4 nM, and about 5-7.5% PhiX was included to improve cluster recognition. In the source study's methods: Decombinator assigned V and J genes to Demultiplexor-processed FASTQ reads by tag matching, allowing a single base-pair mismatch. By using UMIs, Collapsinator corrected both sequencing errors and the frequency errors caused by PCR heterogeneity. TCRs were translated and CDR3s were extracted from the conserved cysteine to the FGXG phenylalanine by CDR3Translator, with non-productive sequences being flagged. Repertoires were subsampled to equal numbers of UMI-defined TCRs before Gini, Shannon entropy and inverse Simpson indices were calculated. Clonotype abundance distributions were fitted to a power law by maximum likelihood within the linear range. For one naive CD8 sample, the pipeline and MIGEC produced similar UMI counts, unique TCR numbers and clonal distributions. In one analysis, naive TCRs also found in any memory subset of the same donor were removed from the naive repertoire. The repertoires were searched for 6,000 to 9,500 CMV-associated CDR3 sequences that had been compiled from VDJdb and a published dataset. TCRdb took the public reads, trimmed them with fastp at Q25, ran MiXCR for clone calling and kept in-frame beta chains. Each CDR3 protein gets just one entry, which takes the most common genes and DNA from the rows behind it. Here the V and J calls rest on TCRdb's processing, not on the authors' analysis. Present in this sample are over 80,000 distinct CDR3 sequences, 11% of which were seen just once. The ten largest account for approximately 0.14% of the sample.

From cysteine to phenylalanine, the CDR3 is 19 amino acids long. The only DNA kept is the CDR3, 57 bases in frame from the first base. At the junction V is shortened by 5 bases and J by 6 bases; bases outside the gene matches: 21. Concerning this clonotype: The target of this receptor is not known. The sample holds no much larger clone one base away, and base qualities are not on file.

TCR alpha and beta chain libraries were amplified separately from the second PCR step onward. Donor CMV status was determined by IFNgamma production from CD4+ T cells after overnight stimulation of fresh PBMCs with CMV viral lysate. CD4 T cells were positively selected with Miltenyi beads, followed by positive selection of CD8 T cells from the CD4-negative fraction. Cells stained for CD3, CD4, CD8, CD45RA, CD27 and a live/dead dye were sorted on a BD Aria II into four subsets by CD45RA and CD27. Blood was obtained from a few healthy volunteers, and the blood from each volunteer was fractionated into CD4 and CD8 T cells and subsequently into four differentiation subsets. Around 120 ml of peripheral blood was collected from each donor, and PBMC were isolated from the blood using Ficoll-Paque PLUS density-gradient centrifugation. Sorted cells were lysed in RLT buffer, and RNA was extracted with a Qiagen RNeasy kit and stored at -80°C.

Broader findings and caveats from the paper: The abundance of TCRs followed a power law with an exponent that differed between naive and memory subsets yet stayed consistent across the three individuals. Following error correction, more than 95% of naive TCR sequences occurred only once, which made naive abundance distributions much steeper than those of memory subsets. Naive repertoires, especially CD8, contained a few larger clonotypes, possibly memory cells re-expressing CD45RA. Clonotypes were defined as single alpha or beta chain sequences, not paired alpha/beta receptors. In both CD4 and CD8 cells, the Gini index increased while Shannon and inverse Simpson diversity decreased from naive through CM, EM and EMRA. The repertoire findings for the naive and memory subsets could not be validated against a ground truth, as none was available. RNA-based TCR counts may be influenced by expression changes linked to T cell activation and differentiation.

The specimen was naive CD4+ T cells from blood. In light of the paper, this sample's cell subset or site label describes: naive T cells, CD45RA high CD27+. The sequence was obtained from a human donor in good health. Recombination connected TRBV12-3 or TRBV12-4 to TRBJ2-1; 8 nucleotides in the junction match TRBD1. The nucleotides are TGTGCCAGCAGTGCAACCAGGGGGCTGCGGGAAAGGTCGGGCAATGAGCAGTTCTTC. Translation gives CASSATRGLRERSGNEQFF.